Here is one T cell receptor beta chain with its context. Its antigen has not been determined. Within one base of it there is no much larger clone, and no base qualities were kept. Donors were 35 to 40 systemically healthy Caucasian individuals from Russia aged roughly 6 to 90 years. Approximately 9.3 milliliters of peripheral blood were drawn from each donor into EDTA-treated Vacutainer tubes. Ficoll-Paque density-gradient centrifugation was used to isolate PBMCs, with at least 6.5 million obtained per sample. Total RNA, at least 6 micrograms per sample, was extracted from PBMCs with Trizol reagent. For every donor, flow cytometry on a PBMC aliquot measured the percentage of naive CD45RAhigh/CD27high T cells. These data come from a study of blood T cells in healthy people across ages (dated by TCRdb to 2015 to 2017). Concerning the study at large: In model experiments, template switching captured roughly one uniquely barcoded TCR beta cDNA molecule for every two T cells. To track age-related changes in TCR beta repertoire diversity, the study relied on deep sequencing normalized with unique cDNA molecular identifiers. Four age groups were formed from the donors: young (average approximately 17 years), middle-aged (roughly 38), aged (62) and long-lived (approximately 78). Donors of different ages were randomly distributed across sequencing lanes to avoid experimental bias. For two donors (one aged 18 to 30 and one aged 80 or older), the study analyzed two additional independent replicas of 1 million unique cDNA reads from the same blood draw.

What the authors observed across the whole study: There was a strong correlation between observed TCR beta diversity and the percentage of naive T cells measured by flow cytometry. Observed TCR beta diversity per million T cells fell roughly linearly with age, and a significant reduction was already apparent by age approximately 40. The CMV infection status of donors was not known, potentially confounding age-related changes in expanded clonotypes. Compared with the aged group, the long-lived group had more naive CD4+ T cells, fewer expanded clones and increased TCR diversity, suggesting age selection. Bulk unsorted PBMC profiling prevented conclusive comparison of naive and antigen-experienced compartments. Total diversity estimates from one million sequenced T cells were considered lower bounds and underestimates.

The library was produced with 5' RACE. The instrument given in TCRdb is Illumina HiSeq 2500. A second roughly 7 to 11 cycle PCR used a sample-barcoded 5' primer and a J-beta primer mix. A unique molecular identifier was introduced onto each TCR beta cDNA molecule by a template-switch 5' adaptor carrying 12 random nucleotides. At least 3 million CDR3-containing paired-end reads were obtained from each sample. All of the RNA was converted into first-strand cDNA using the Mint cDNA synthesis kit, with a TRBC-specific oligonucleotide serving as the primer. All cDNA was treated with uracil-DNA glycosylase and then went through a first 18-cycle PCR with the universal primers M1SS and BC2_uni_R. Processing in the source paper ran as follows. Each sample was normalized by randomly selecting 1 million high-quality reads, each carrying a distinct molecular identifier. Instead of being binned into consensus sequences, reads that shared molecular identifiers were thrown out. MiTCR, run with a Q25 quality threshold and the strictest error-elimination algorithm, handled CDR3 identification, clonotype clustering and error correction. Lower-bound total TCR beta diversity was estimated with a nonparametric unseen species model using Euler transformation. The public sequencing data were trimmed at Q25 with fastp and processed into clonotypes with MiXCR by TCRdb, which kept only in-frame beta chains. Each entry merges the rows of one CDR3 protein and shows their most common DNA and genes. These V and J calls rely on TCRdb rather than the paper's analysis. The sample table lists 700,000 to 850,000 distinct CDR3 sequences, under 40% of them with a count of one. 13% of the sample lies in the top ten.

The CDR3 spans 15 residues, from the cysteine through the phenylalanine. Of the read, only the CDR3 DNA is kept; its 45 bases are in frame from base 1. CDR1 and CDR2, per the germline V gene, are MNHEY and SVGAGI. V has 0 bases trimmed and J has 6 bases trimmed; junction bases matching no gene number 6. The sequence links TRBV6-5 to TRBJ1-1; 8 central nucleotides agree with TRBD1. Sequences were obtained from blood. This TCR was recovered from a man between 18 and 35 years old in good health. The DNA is TGTGCCAGCAGTTACTCTACAGGGGGAGGTTCTGAAGCTTTCTTT. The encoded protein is CASSYSTGGGSEAFF.